This T cell receptor (beta chain) was recorded in a study of cytomegalovirus exposure and HLA in healthy donors. Findings and limits, study-wide: Highly shared sequence variants in one cluster were likely a sequencing artifact.

Notes on this clone: The antigen remains unidentified.

The PCR made use of 60 Vbeta and 13 Jbeta primers. The method was immunoSEQ multiplex PCR; TCRdb's version includes in-frame clones alone and lacks a portion of them. The table records about 57,000 clones, 83% of them present only once. With 7 bases removed from V and 1 base from J, the gap between germline ends came to 7 bases. Germline CDR1 SQVTM, CDR2 ANQGSEA. This CDR3 spans 12 amino acids. This sequence joins TRBV29-1 and TRBJ2-2; unclear D gene. The sequenced sample was PBMCs. The sequence derives from a man aged 25-45 years in good health and CMV-seronegative. The CDR3, as DNA: TGCAGCGGACTGATGAACACCGGGGAGCTGTTTTTT. This codes for CSGLMNTGELFF.